Presented here are 10 T cell receptor beta chains from one specimen sequenced in a study of cytomegalovirus exposure and HLA in healthy donors. Produced via immunoSEQ multiplex PCR; TCRdb's table is partial and in-frame only. The table includes about 72,000 clones, 90% to 95% detected once. The sample taken for sequencing was PBMCs. These receptors were taken from a woman under 30 in good health and CMV-seronegative.

This chain joins TRBV12-2 and TRBJ2-1; the table's D gene call, TRBD2, was not cross checked with the DNA. TRBV12-2 represents a pseudogene. The CDR3 is made up of 16 amino acids. The CDR3: CASRLSAGGYYNEQFF. The CDR3 nucleotides are TGTGCAAGTCGCTTGTCGGCGGGGGGGTACTACAATGAGCAGTTCTTC.

The CDR3 bases are TGTGCCAGCAGTCGACAGCGAAAAGGGTACACCTTC. Amino acids: CASSRQRKGYTF. The gene calls are TRBV14 and TRBJ1-2, with D possibly TRBD1 on 5 matching bases. CDR1 and CDR2 from the germline V gene are SGHDN and FVKESK. The CDR3 spans 12 residues. V shed 6 bases and J shed 11 bases, with 16 bases lying between them.

J is TRBJ1-1 and V is TRBV5-4; 7 bases fit TRBD1. The CDR3 covers 14 residues. Germline lookup yields CDR1 SGHNT and CDR2 YYREEE (reference sequence). The V and J ends lost 4 bases and 1 base, in that order; junction bases with no gene match: 4. CDR3 in DNA: TGTGCCAGCAGCAGTAGGGACAGGAACACTGAAGCTTTCTTT. Its protein product is CASSSRDRNTEAFF.

The rearrangement links TRBV5-4 to TRBJ1-4, with TRBD1 matching 8 bases. Germline-derived CDR1 and CDR2 are SGHNT and YYREEE (reference sequence). CDR3 size: 14 residues. Unmatched junction bases numbered 6, after V lost 4 bases and J lost 7 bases. In DNA, the CDR3 is TGTGCCAGCAGCATACAGGGGGGATCTGAAAAACTGTTTTTT. As protein: CASSIQGGSEKLFF.

This chain links TRBV4-1 with TRBJ2-5, with TRBD2 matching over 12 bases. V lost 0 bases to trimming and J lost 5 bases; unmatched junction nucleotides: 1. The germline gives CDR1 MGHRA, CDR2 YSYEKL. The CDR3 has 15 residues. The CDR3 sequence: CASSQDGLAGETQYF. The CDR3 DNA reads TGCGCCAGCAGCCAAGACGGACTAGCGGGGGAGACCCAGTACTTC.

CDR3 coding DNA: TGTGCCAGCAGCCTGGACAGGGGAAACACCATATATTTT. It codes for CASSLDRGNTIYF. This rearrangement joins TRBV5-5 to TRBJ1-3; TRBD1 matches 7 bases. Germline values: CDR1 SGHKS, CDR2 YYEKEE (reference sequence). Trimming removed 4 bases from V and 4 bases from J; junction bases left unmatched: 2. The CDR3 sequence is 13 residues long.

The V and J genes are TRBV15 and TRBJ1-1; 10 bases are a match to TRBD1. This CDR3 has 14 amino acids. Germline V CDR1 and CDR2: LNHNV, YYDKDF (reference sequence). Unmatched junction bases numbered 4, after V lost 5 bases and J lost 4 bases. The CDR3 sequence is CATSPDRGLTEAFF. The DNA of the CDR3 is TGTGCCACCAGCCCCGACAGGGGGCTCACTGAAGCTTTCTTT.

The rearrangement uses TRBV28 and TRBJ1-5; the D is unclear. This CDR3 is built from 15 residues. CDR1 and CDR2 from the germline V gene are MDHEN and SYDVKM. The V gene lost 3 bases and the J gene lost 4 bases, with 13 bases spanning the gap. CDR3 nucleotides: TGTGCCAGCAGTTTGTTGGGAGGGCCTAATCAGCCCCAGCATTTT. Protein: CASSLLGGPNQPQHF.

The chain is built from TRBV7-6 and TRBJ2-7; TRBD2 matches 7 bases. From germline, CDR1 is SGHVS and CDR2 FNYEAQ. The CDR3 length is 17 residues. Trimming removed 4 bases from V and 2 bases from J; junction bases left unmatched: 14. Here the CDR3 reads CASSYGAGEGWPYEQYF. The CDR3 nucleotides are TGTGCCAGCAGCTATGGGGCGGGGGAGGGATGGCCCTACGAGCAGTACTTC. Combining the CDR3 with reference TRBV7-6 and TRBJ2-7 gives the whole variable domain GAGVSQSPRYKVTKRGQDVALRCDPISGHVSLYWYRQALGQGPEFLTYFNYEAQQDKSGLPNDRFSAERPEGSISTLTIQRTEQRDSAMYRCASSYGAGEGWPYEQYFGPGTRLTVT.

The CDR3 here is CASIGFLSEKLFF. Here the CDR3 DNA reads TGTGCCAGCATCGGTTTCCTTAGTGAAAAACTGTTTTTT. V usage is TRBV6-6 and J usage is TRBJ1-4; D is ambiguous. The CDR3 is 13 residues long. Between the trimmed V and J ends, which lost 7 bases and 7 bases, there was a span of 13 bases. Germline CDR1 and CDR2: MNHNY and SVGAGI (reference sequence).